This TCR beta chain was recorded in a study of persistence of HIV-infected CD4 T cells (dated by TCRdb to 2018 to 2021). Turning to the overall study: Suppressive ART had been received by participants for a median of around eight years. Peripheral blood samples of up to about 180 mL were obtained at multiple time points, with the exception of two participants, for whom leukapheresis was performed at a single time point. Anti-CD3/anti-CD28 stimulation activated a higher proportion of cells, with a lower memory fraction, than antigen stimulation. CMV- and HIV-1 Gag-responding CD4+ T cells were isolated from ART-treated individuals so that antigen-driven clonal expansion of HIV-1-infected cells could be examined. The clonality of all cells in each sorted population was measured by TCRbeta sequencing, and the clonality of infected cells was measured by proviral sequencing. The TCR cluster analysis across participants included roughly 8 participants for CMV and roughly seven participants for Gag. Broader findings and caveats from the paper: A correlation was observed between TCR oligoclonality and proviral oligoclonality within the same sorted populations. Because the TCR analyses were done in bulk, restricting them to just the rare CMV-responding cells that actually carried HIV-1 proviruses was not possible. Significantly lower TCRbeta richness was observed in CMV- and Gag-responding cells than in anti-CD3/anti-CD28-responding cells, and higher oligoclonality was observed in CMV-responding cells than in CD3/CD28-stimulated and Gag-responding cells. Degenerate expanded CDR3beta sequences were enriched in antigen-responding cells, suggesting convergent selection of CD4+ responses to CMV and Gag. The study involved few individuals and tested only a limited range of antigens.

The immunoSEQ hsTCRB assay version 4, run in survey mode, was used to sequence TCRbeta repertoires from genomic DNA. For TCRbeta sequencing, genomic DNA was diluted to roughly 10 ng/uL, with up to 1 ug used per sample. The published analysis was carried out like this. Analysis of the TCRbeta data was done in ImmunoSeq Analyzer 3.0, and diversity was computed on productive nucleotide rearrangements. The improved Chao index was used to estimate lower-bound TCR diversity, and the Gini coefficient was used to estimate clonality using the Immunarch R package. When different nucleotide rearrangements encoded the same CDR3beta amino acid sequence, each rearrangement was treated as a distinct clonotype. Differential abundance analysis identified TCRbeta sequences significantly enriched in antigen-responding cells relative to anti-CD3/anti-CD28-activated cells. Using predicted peptide-MHC specificity as the basis, GLIPH2 grouped TCRs into clusters, both for each participant individually and for the merged data sets that combined participants. TCRdb limited this immuneACCESS table to in-frame rearrangements with V and J called. A share of clones is missing; checked studies link under half to unresolved V genes, and the rest is unexplained. V and J calls and clone size follow that table, whereas D and trimming were derived from the DNA. The sample table shows some 49,000 clones, and about nine tenths are seen once. The leading ten clones occupy 3.3% of the sample.

Taken with the paper, the label for treatment or condition translates to: suppressive antiretroviral therapy. As a nonspecific positive control representing the CD4+ T cell repertoire, the cells were stimulated with anti-CD3/anti-CD28 magnetic beads. Sorting of responding CD4+ T cells was based on upregulation of both CD40 ligand and CD69. HIV-1-infected adults in whom suppressive ART had been started during chronic infection were enrolled as participants. Plasma HIV-1 RNA had been undetectable (below 50 copies/mL) in participants for at least 4 years. To be included, a participant needed positive CMV serology and a CD4+ T cell count above 400 cells/uL. Before stimulation, PBMCs were isolated using density centrifugation and depleted of CD8+ T cells. Stimulation of CD8-depleted PBMCs was carried out for around 19 hours with anti-CD28/CD49d costimulation, CD40-blocking antibody and enfuvirtide, to prevent new infections. Sorting was done on either a Beckman Coulter MoFlo Legacy or an XDP sorter, and propidium iodide was used to exclude dead cells. Genomic DNA was extracted with the QIAamp DNA Mini Kit for samples above one million cells, otherwise with the Quick-DNA Microprep Kit.

In this sample, this clone turned up once. No cognate antigen has been identified for it. Nothing much larger sits one base from this clone, and base qualities are not available. Sequenced material: CD4+ T cells sorted from PBMCs after roughly 18-hour stimulation, taken from a patient who received antiretroviral therapy. This specimen's cell subset or site label, per the study, means: CD40L+CD69+ CD4 T cells responding to anti-CD3/anti-CD28 beads, representing the overall repertoire. The sequence was collected from an adult woman with HIV who was CMV-seropositive.

The DNA sequence reads TGCGCCAGCAGTTTCCATGGGACAGCGGGGTTTCTCGAGCAGTACTTC. This gives the protein CASSFHGTAGFLEQYF. The rearranged chain carries TRBV5-1 and TRBJ2-7; the D element might be TRBD1 or TRBD2, as each aligns at 7 bases. CDR1 is given as SGHRS and CDR2 as YFSETQ, both from the germline V gene. Relative to germline, V is 5 bases shorter and J is 6 bases shorter, with 24 bases between their ends. The CDR3 sequence holds 16 residues, the cysteine and phenylalanine included. Only CDR3 DNA is held: 48 bases, read in frame from base 1.